This entry lists 16 T cell receptor beta chains sequenced from one sample in a study of cytomegalovirus exposure and HLA in healthy donors (dated by TCRdb to the late 2010s). The library was obtained by the immunoSEQ multiplex PCR assay. For the multiplex PCR, a mixture combining 60 forward primers for TCR Vbeta segments and 13 reverse primers for TCR Jbeta segments was used. In its TCRdb copy, this immuneACCESS table keeps in-frame sequences only and misses some clones. Where compared with another copy, unresolved V genes explain less than half of these, and the others have no known cause. This sample is represented by around 88,000 clones; just under 80% of them were singletons. About 4% of the sample is in the top ten clones. The specimen sequenced was PBMCs. Receptors were obtained from a woman aged 40 to 50 in good health and CMV-seropositive.

In DNA, the CDR3 is TGTGCCGCAAAGAGCCTCGGAGGGTTGGATACGCAGTATTTT. Translated: CAAKSLGGLDTQYF. The V and J genes are TRBV30 and TRBJ2-3, with D perhaps matching TRBD2 (6 bases). The germline V gene has CDR1 GTSNPN and CDR2 SVGIG (reference sequence). Trimming took off 8 bases at V and 6 bases at J, with 21 bases between the two ends. The CDR3 covers 14 residues.

The chain couples TRBV4-2 to TRBJ1-5; D ambiguous. V was shortened by 0 bases and J by 2 bases, with 11 bases between the two germline ends. This CDR3 has 16 amino acids. Looked up from germline, CDR1 is LGHNA and CDR2 is YNFKEQ. The CDR3 nucleotides read TGTGCCAGCAGCCAAGAACCTAGAGGAGGCAATCAGCCCCAGCATTTT. Translated: CASSQEPRGGNQPQHF.

V is TRBV11-1 and J is TRBJ2-7, with a weak D call TRBD1 (6 bases). CDR1 SGHAT and CDR2 FQDESV come from the germline V gene (reference sequence). The CDR3 extends over 14 amino acids. Trimming shortened V by 6 bases and J by 0 bases, and 12 bases separated the two germline ends. The CDR3 nucleotides read TGTGCCAGCAGTTCAACAGGGATCTCCTACGAGCAGTACTTC. This gives the protein CASSSTGISYEQYF.

This sequence joins TRBV5-1 and TRBJ2-7, with a possible D match to TRBD2 (6 bases). Germline V CDR1 and CDR2: SGHRS, YFSETQ. The CDR3 runs to 15 residues. V was trimmed by 1 base and J by 2 bases, leaving 13 bases between them. CDR3 protein: CASSLLTGSTYEQYF. CDR3 DNA sequence: TGCGCCAGCAGCTTGTTGACCGGGAGTACCTACGAGCAGTACTTC.

This clone came up a few times. V and J are TRBV6-1 and TRBJ1-4, with 7 bases that match TRBD1. The CDR3 spans 14 residues. With V trimmed by 3 bases and J by 7 bases, 5 bases remained unmatched. Germline loops: CDR1 MNHNS, CDR2 SASEGT. In nucleotides, the CDR3 is TGTGCCAGCAGTGAGACAGGGACTTCTGAAAAACTGTTTTTT. Translating it yields CASSETGTSEKLFF.

The genes are TRBV18 and TRBJ1-2, with D possibly being TRBD1 (6 bases). Germline CDR1 reads KGHSH; CDR2 reads LQKENI. V was clipped by 1 base and J by 0 bases, with 9 bases between them. The CDR3 runs to 15 residues. The DNA for the CDR3 is TGTGCCAGCTCACCACGACAGGAAGCTAACTATGGCTACACCTTC. Amino acid sequence: CASSPRQEANYGYTF. Full variable domain (missing parts from reference TRBV18 and TRBJ1-2): NAGVMQNPRHLVRRRGQEARLRCSPMKGHSHVYWYRQLPEEGLKFMVYLQKENIIDESGMPKERFSAEFPKEGPSILRIQQVVRGDSAAYFCASSPRQEANYGYTFGSGTRLTVV.

This chain uses TRBV29-1 with TRBJ1-2; a possible D gene is TRBD1 (6 bases). V was cut by 3 bases and J by 5 bases, with 10 bases left in between. Germline V gene sequence: CDR1 SQVTM, CDR2 ANQGSEA. The CDR3 has 12 residues. The CDR3 DNA reads TGCAGCGTTGACAGGGGAGGGTATGGCTACACCTTC. Its protein is CSVDRGGYGYTF. Based on the CDR3 plus reference TRBV29-1 and TRBJ1-2, the full variable domain is SAVISQKPSRDICQRGTSLTIQCQVDSQVTMMFWYRQQPGQSLTLIATANQGSEATYESGFVIDKFPISRPNLTFSTLTVSNMSPEDSSIYLCSVDRGGYGYTFGSGTRLTVV.

The V call is TRBV19, the J call TRBJ1-1; D gene unclear. In germline, CDR1 is LNHDA, CDR2 SQIVND (reference sequence). The germline V and J ends were trimmed by 4 bases and 1 base, with 10 bases remaining between them. CDR3 length: 14 residues. The CDR3 sequence: CASSTVYRNTEAFF. DNA for the CDR3: TGTGCCAGTAGTACCGTTTATAGGAACACTGAAGCTTTCTTT.

The chain links TRBV19 to TRBJ1-5; 10 bases agree with TRBD1. The CDR3 extends over 16 amino acids. Germline assignment: CDR1 LNHDA and CDR2 SQIVND (reference sequence). Trimming at V came to 8 bases and at J to 2 bases, leaving 9 bases not matched to a gene. CDR3 nucleotide sequence: TGTGCCAGTCAAGACAGGGGGCTCTGGGGCAATCAGCCCCAGCATTTT. Translated: CASQDRGLWGNQPQHF.

The chain has TRBV6-1 and TRBJ2-7, with 8 bases matching TRBD1. The CDR3 is 13 residues long. V lost 5 bases to trimming and J lost 6 bases; unmatched junction nucleotides: 6. The V gene's germline CDR1 is MNHNS and CDR2 SASEGT. The CDR3 is CASSKDRAREQYF. The DNA for the CDR3 is TGTGCCAGCAGTAAGGACAGGGCTCGCGAGCAGTACTTC.

This clone was picked up one time. This rearrangement joins TRBV15 to TRBJ2-7; 9 nucleotides match TRBD2. In germline, CDR1 is LNHNV, CDR2 YYDKDF (reference sequence). V shed 1 base and J 5 bases; nucleotides not matched to a gene: 6. The CDR3 totals 15 residues. In DNA, the CDR3 is TGTGCCACCAGCAGAGCAGCGGGAGGAGTCGACGAGCAGTACTTC. Its protein product is CATSRAAGGVDEQYF.

The chain carries TRBV5-1 and TRBJ2-5, with 8 bases fitting TRBD1. The DNA end lines up better with TRBJ2-7; the J call may be wrong. The CDR3 length is 15 residues. The germline CDR1 and CDR2 sequences are SGHRS and YFSETQ. The CDR3 sequence is CASSLISTGDHEQYF. The DNA for the CDR3 is TGCGCCAGCAGCTTGATTTCGACAGGGGACCACGAGCAGTACTTC.

The chain is built from TRBV30 and TRBJ1-5; maybe TRBD1 (5 bases). The length of the CDR3 is 12 residues. V lost 5 bases, J lost 5 bases, and 10 bases lay in between. Looked up from germline, CDR1 is GTSNPN and CDR2 is SVGIG (reference sequence). CDR3 amino acids: CAWDSSDQPQHF. CDR3 nucleotide sequence: TGTGCCTGGGACAGCTCGGATCAGCCCCAGCATTTT.

The chain has TRBV2 and TRBJ2-7; TRBD2 matches 11 bases. Germline trimming cut 2 bases from V and 2 bases from J; bases unmatched to any gene: 11. The CDR3 runs 18 residues. Germline V gene lookup returns CDR1 SNHLY and CDR2 FYNNEI. CDR3 protein: CASSERGKAGLAAYEQYF. CDR3 in DNA: TGTGCCAGCAGTGAAAGGGGGAAAGCGGGACTAGCGGCCTACGAGCAGTACTTC.

The genes are TRBV5-1 and TRBJ2-7, with a possible D match to TRBD1 (6 bases). Trimming cost V 4 bases and J 4 bases, with 9 bases left between them. CDR1 and CDR2 (germline): SGHRS, YFSETQ. There are 12 residues in the CDR3. CDR3 in DNA: TGCGCCAGCAGCGCACAGGGTTACGAGCAGTACTTC. Protein: CASSAQGYEQYF.

The chain couples TRBV28 to TRBJ1-2, with 7 bases lining up with TRBD1. Germline assignment: CDR1 MDHEN and CDR2 SYDVKM. This CDR3 region has 14 residues. J lost 6 bases, V lost 8 bases, and 12 bases had no gene match. The CDR3 DNA follows: TGTGCCAGCGTTACGGTATCCCAGGGGGATGGCTACACCTTC. Protein product: CASVTVSQGDGYTF.